A selection of T cell receptor beta chains follows, all from one sample in a study of cytomegalovirus exposure and HLA in healthy donors. Sequenced by immunoSEQ multiplex PCR; TCRdb stores in-frame clones only, minus some. The sample carries some 150,000 clones, 75% to 85% recorded once. The sample comprised PBMCs. The receptors come from a female donor in good health and CMV-seropositive. CDR3s include the opening cysteine and the closing phenylalanine or tryptophan. The D gene is left open where the match is weak. Clone size is given for some rows only: seen once, a few or many times, or a class if the clone is expanded.

j_call	clone_size	d_call	v_call	cdr3_nt	cdr3_aa
TRBJ1-5	-	-	TRBV23-1	TGCACCAGCAGTCAATCGTACGATAGGGCAGGGGATGGGAGCAATCAGCCCCAGCATTTT	CTSSQSYDRAGDGSNQPQHF
TRBJ2-1	-	-	TRBV4-1	TGCGCCAGCAGCCACCGGGGGCACGGAATCAGGGGGAGGTCCTACAATGAGCAGTTCTTC	CASSHRGHGIRGRSYNEQFF
TRBJ2-7	-	TRBD2	TRBV5-1	TGCGCCAGCAGCTCTAGCGGGAGCCGGGGCTCCTACGAGCAGTACTTC	CASSSSGSRGSYEQYF
TRBJ2-1	-	-	TRBV6-1	TGTGCCAGCAGCCCCCGGACAGCCTCCAATGAGCAGTTCTTC	CASSPRTASNEQFF
TRBJ2-5	-	TRBD1	TRBV6-1	TGTGCCAGCAGGGAAGACAGGGGGCGCTTTGAGACCCAGTACTTC	CASREDRGRFETQYF
TRBJ2-2	few	TRBD1	TRBV9	TGTGCCAGCAGGGGAGGACAGGGGGGTTTGGCCGGGGAGCTGTTTTTT	CASRGGQGGLAGELFF
TRBJ2-2	few	TRBD1	TRBV5-1	TGCGCCAGCAAAAATTCCGGACAGGCGAACACCGGGGAGCTGTTTTTT	CASKNSGQANTGELFF
TRBJ1-4	-	TRBD1	TRBV27	TGTGCCAGCAGCACAGACGCTCCGGGACAGGAAAATGAAAAACTGTTTTTT	CASSTDAPGQENEKLFF
TRBJ2-1	-	TRBD1	TRBV6-5	TGTGCCAGCAGAGGAGACAGGGACTCCTACAATGAGCAGTTCTTC	CASRGDRDSYNEQFF
TRBJ2-7	-	TRBD1	TRBV6-6	TGTGCCAGCAGGAGTCCGGGACAGGGCTACGAGCAGTACTTC	CASRSPGQGYEQYF
TRBJ2-1	once	TRBD2	TRBV30	TGTGCCTGGAGTGAGATAGCGGGGGGGCCGCAGTTCTTC	CAWSEIAGGPQFF
TRBJ1-2	-	TRBD1	TRBV27	TGTGCCAGCAGTTTACGCGGACAGGGCCCTGGCTACACCTTC	CASSLRGQGPGYTF
TRBJ2-2	-	-	TRBV9	TGTGCCAGCAGCGTAGTGCAGGGCCGGACCGGGGAGCTGTTTTTT	CASSVVQGRTGELFF
TRBJ2-5	-	TRBD2	TRBV10-3	TGTGCCATCAGTGGACCCGAAGCGGGAGGGCAAGAGACCCAGTACTTC	CAISGPEAGGQETQYF
TRBJ2-7	-	TRBD2	TRBV30	TGTGCCTGGAGTGTAGGGCTAGCGGGAAGAGGTTTC	CAWSVGLAGRGF
TRBJ1-6	-	-	TRBV28	TGTGCCAGCTCATTGTGGGCCAGGGTAAATTCACCCCTCCACTTT	CASSLWARVNSPLHF
TRBJ1-1	few	-	TRBV5-4	TGTGCCAGCAGCTTAGCGAACACTGAAGCTTTCTTT	CASSLANTEAFF
TRBJ1-6	few	-	TRBV15	TGTGCCACCAGCAGAGATTCAGGGGATTCACCCCTCCACTTT	CATSRDSGDSPLHF
TRBJ2-2	-	TRBD1	TRBV10-3	TGTGCCATCAGTGTGTCCGGGACAGAGAACACCGGGGAGCTGTTTTTT	CAISVSGTENTGELFF
TRBJ2-7	-	-	TRBV19	TGTGCCAGTAGTAAGAAACAGGGATTATCCTACGAGCAGTACTTC	CASSKKQGLSYEQYF
TRBJ1-5	few	TRBD1	TRBV2	TGTGCCAGCAAGAGGGGACAGGGGATTAGATTTAGCAATCAGCCCCAGCATTTT	CASKRGQGIRFSNQPQHF
TRBJ2-7	-	TRBD2	TRBV18	TGTGCCAGCTCACTTACCGGGACTAGCGGGATCCACTCACAAGACGAGCAGTACTTC	CASSLTGTSGIHSQDEQYF
TRBJ1-1	-	-	TRBV25-1	TGTGCCAGCAGGTCCGCCGGGGGTCTGAACACTGAAGCTTTCTTT	CASRSAGGLNTEAFF
TRBJ2-5	-	TRBD2	TRBV5-1	TGCGCCAGCAGCCACGCTAGCGGGAGGGGGAAAGAGACCCAGTACTTC	CASSHASGRGKETQYF
TRBJ2-3	-	TRBD1	TRBV23-1	TGCGCCCAAGGACAGGGGGCGCGAGATACGCAGTATTTT	CAQGQGARDTQYF
TRBJ1-1	-	TRBD1	TRBV10-3	TGTGCCATCAAGGGCCGGGACAGTGAAGCTTTCTTT	CAIKGRDSEAFF
TRBJ2-1	few	-	TRBV7-3	TGTGCCAGCAGCTTTATTAGCGGCAATGAGCAGTTCTTC	CASSFISGNEQFF
TRBJ1-1	-	-	TRBV6-5	TGTGCCAGTGCCGTGAACAGGGACACTGAAGCTTTCTTT	CASAVNRDTEAFF
TRBJ2-2	-	-	TRBV18	TGTGCCAGCTCACTATCGTCTGGGGAGCTGTTTTTT	CASSLSSGELFF
TRBJ2-3	-	TRBD2	TRBV27	TGTGCCAGCAGTTTATCCCTAGCGGGGGTTATGTATTTT	CASSLSLAGVMYF
TRBJ2-3	-	TRBD2	TRBV9	TGTGCCAGCAGCGTAGGGGGACTAGTTATGGATACGCAGTATTTT	CASSVGGLVMDTQYF
TRBJ2-3	-	-	TRBV7-9	TGTGCCAGCAGCCCGGGAACAGATACGCAGTATTTT	CASSPGTDTQYF
TRBJ1-5	few	-	TRBV6-1	TGTGCCAGCAGTGAAAGGGGCGAGAGCAATCAGCCCCAGCATTTT	CASSERGESNQPQHF
TRBJ2-7	-	TRBD2	TRBV6-5	TGTGCCAGCAGTTTAAGGGAGGGCTACGAGCAGTACTTC	CASSLREGYEQYF
TRBJ2-7	-	TRBD1	TRBV27	TGTGCCAGCAACAGGGGAAACGAGCAGTACTTC	CASNRGNEQYF
TRBJ2-7	-	-	TRBV25-1	TGTGCCAGCCGCGGACAAATCTCCTACGAGCAGTACTTC	CASRGQISYEQYF
TRBJ1-2	-	-	TRBV7-9	TGTTCCAGCAGCTTAATCGTCCAGGGGAGACAAGGCTACACCTTC	CSSSLIVQGRQGYTF
TRBJ2-7	-	TRBD1	TRBV2	TGTGCCACCAAAAGACAGGGAACATCCTACGAGCAGTACTTC	CATKRQGTSYEQYF
TRBJ1-5	-	-	TRBV29-1	TGCAGCGTTGAAGATCGCGGGAGTAATCAGCCCCAGCATTTT	CSVEDRGSNQPQHF
TRBJ1-3	-	-	TRBV25-1	TGTGCCAGCAGTGCAGGGCCAGGAAACACCATATATTTT	CASSAGPGNTIYF
TRBJ2-7	-	TRBD2	TRBV6-5	TGTGCCAGCAGTTCTAGACTAGCGGGAGGTCGAGAGCAGTACTTC	CASSSRLAGGREQYF
TRBJ1-5	-	TRBD1	TRBV15	TGTGCCACCAGCAGACTCACAGGGGGCTCAGGGCAGCCCCAGCATTTT	CATSRLTGGSGQPQHF
TRBJ2-5	-	-	TRBV29-1	TGCAGCGCCGACCGGGACAAACTGTACCAAGAGACCCAGTACTTC	CSADRDKLYQETQYF
TRBJ2-7	-	TRBD1	TRBV27	TGTGCCAGCAGTTTTCGGACAGGGGGCTCCGAGCAGTACTTC	CASSFRTGGSEQYF
TRBJ1-4	-	-	TRBV5-1	TGCGCCAGCAGCGGTTCGACACAGAAAAATGAAAAACTGTTTTTT	CASSGSTQKNEKLFF
TRBJ2-1	-	TRBD1	TRBV29-1	TGCAGCGTTAAGGACAGGGGGCGTTTGAATGAGCAGTTCTTC	CSVKDRGRLNEQFF
TRBJ2-1	once	TRBD2	TRBV7-6	TGTGCCAGCAGCCCTCTAGCGGGAATCTACAATGAGCAGTTCTTC	CASSPLAGIYNEQFF
TRBJ1-5	-	TRBD1	TRBV7-2	TGTGCCAGCAGCGGGGGGACAGCATATAGCAATCAGCCCCAGCATTTT	CASSGGTAYSNQPQHF
TRBJ1-3	few	-	TRBV7-9	TGTGCCAGCAGCTTAACCCAGGTCCTCTCTGGAAACACCATATATTTT	CASSLTQVLSGNTIYF
TRBJ2-1	-	TRBD2	TRBV5-5	TGTGCCAGCAGCTTGGAGCCTAGCGGATACAATGAGCAGTTCTTC	CASSLEPSGYNEQFF
TRBJ2-3	few	-	TRBV7-9	TGTGCCAGCAGTTCTAGGGGTACCACAGATACGCAGTATTTT	CASSSRGTTDTQYF
TRBJ2-1	-	-	TRBV19	TGTGCCAGTAGTATGACTAGTCACTATGAGCAGTTCTTC	CASSMTSHYEQFF
TRBJ1-5	-	-	TRBV5-6	TGTGCCAGCAGCTTTTGGAGGGAAGATCAGCCCCAGCATTTT	CASSFWREDQPQHF
TRBJ2-2	few	-	TRBV5-6	TGTGCCAGCAGCTGGAACAGGGACACCGGGGAGCTGTTTTTT	CASSWNRDTGELFF
TRBJ2-1	few	-	TRBV6-4	TGTGCCAGCAGTGTGGGGGCGGCCAATGAGCAGTTCTTC	CASSVGAANEQFF
TRBJ1-2	-	-	TRBV18	TGTGCCAGCTCACCAGGGGAGGTAGTAAACTATGGCTACACCTTC	CASSPGEVVNYGYTF
TRBJ1-2	-	TRBD1	TRBV19	TGTGCCAGTAGTCTGTGGACAGGGGCGCCCTTTAACTATGGCTACACCTTC	CASSLWTGAPFNYGYTF
TRBJ1-1	-	TRBD1	TRBV28	TGTGCCAGCATAGGACAGGGGGTGTGGACTGAAGCTTTCTTT	CASIGQGVWTEAFF